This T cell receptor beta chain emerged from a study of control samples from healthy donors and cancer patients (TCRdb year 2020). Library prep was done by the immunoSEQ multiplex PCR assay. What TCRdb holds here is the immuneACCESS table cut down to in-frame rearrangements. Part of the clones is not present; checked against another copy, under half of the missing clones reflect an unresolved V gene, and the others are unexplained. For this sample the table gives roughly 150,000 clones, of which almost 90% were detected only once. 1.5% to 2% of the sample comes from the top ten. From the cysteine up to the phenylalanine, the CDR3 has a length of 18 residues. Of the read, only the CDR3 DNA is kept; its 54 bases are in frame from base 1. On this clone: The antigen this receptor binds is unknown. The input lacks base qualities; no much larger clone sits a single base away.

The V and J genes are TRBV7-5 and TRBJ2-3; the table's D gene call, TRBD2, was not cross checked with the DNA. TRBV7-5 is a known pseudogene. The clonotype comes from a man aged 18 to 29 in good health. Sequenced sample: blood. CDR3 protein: CARSLARPGRGFTDTQYF. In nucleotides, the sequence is TGTGCCAGAAGCTTAGCCCGGCCAGGGAGGGGATTCACAGATACGCAGTATTTT.